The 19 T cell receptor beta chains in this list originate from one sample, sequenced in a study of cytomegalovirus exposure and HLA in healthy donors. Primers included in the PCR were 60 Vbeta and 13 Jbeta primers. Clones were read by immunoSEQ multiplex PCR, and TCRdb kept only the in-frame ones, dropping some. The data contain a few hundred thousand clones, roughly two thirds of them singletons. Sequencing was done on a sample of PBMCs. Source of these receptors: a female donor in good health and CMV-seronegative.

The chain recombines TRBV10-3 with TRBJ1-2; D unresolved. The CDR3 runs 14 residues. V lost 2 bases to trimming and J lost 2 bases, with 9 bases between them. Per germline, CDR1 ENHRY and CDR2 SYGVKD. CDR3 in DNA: TGTGCCATCAGTGAGGGTAGAGGCAACTATGGCTACACCTTC. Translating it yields CAISEGRGNYGYTF.

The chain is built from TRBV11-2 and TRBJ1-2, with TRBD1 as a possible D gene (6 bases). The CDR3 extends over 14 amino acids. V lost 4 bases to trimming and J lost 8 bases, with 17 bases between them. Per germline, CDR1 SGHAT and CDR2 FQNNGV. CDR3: CASSSPGGAGGYTF. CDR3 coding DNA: TGTGCCAGCAGCTCCCCGGGGGGGGCGGGGGGCTACACCTTC.

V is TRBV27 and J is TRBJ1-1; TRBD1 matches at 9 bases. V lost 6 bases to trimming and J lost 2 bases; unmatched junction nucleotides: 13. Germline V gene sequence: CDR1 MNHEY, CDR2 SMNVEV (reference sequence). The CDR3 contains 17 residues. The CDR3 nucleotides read TGTGCCAGCAGGGGTTACAGGGGGCGAGGTGAAAACACTGAAGCTTTCTTT. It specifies CASRGYRGRGENTEAFF.

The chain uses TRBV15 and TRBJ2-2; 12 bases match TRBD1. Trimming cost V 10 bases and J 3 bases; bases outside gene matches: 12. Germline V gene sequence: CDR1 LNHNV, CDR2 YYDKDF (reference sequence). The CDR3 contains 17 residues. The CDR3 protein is CAITRGTGGRDTGELFF. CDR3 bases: TGTGCCATTACGCGGGGGACAGGGGGCAGGGACACCGGGGAGCTGTTTTTT.

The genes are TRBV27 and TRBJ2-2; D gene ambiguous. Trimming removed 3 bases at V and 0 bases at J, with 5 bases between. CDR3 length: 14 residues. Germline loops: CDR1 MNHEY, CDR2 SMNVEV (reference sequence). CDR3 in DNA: TGTGCCAGCAGTTTTACAGCGAACACCGGGGAGCTGTTTTTT. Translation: CASSFTANTGELFF.

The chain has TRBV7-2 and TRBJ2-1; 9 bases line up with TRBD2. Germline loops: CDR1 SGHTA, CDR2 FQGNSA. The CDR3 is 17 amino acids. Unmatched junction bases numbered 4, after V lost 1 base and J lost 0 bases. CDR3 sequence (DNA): TGTGCCAGCAGCTTAGGGCGCGGGAGGGGCTCCTACAATGAGCAGTTCTTC. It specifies CASSLGRGRGSYNEQFF.

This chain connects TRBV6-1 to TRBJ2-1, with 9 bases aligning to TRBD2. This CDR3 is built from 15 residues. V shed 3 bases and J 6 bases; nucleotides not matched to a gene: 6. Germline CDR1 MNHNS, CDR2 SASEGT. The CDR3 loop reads CASSDEASGINEQFF. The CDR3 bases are TGTGCCAGCAGTGACGAGGCTAGCGGGATCAATGAGCAGTTCTTC.

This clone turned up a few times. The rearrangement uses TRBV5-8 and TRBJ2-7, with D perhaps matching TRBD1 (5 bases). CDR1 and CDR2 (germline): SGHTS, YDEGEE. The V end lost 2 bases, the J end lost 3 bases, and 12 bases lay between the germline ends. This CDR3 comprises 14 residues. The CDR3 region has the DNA TGTGCCAGCAGCTTCGGCTGGACACTCTACGAGCAGTACTTC. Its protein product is CASSFGWTLYEQYF.

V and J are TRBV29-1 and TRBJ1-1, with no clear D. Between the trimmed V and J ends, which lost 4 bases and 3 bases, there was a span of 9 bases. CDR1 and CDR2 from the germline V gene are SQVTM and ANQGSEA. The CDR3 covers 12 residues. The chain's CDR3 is CSVVRVDTEAFF. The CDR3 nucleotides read TGCAGCGTTGTTCGGGTAGACACTGAAGCTTTCTTT. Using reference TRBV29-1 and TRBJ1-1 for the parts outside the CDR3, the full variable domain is SAVISQKPSRDICQRGTSLTIQCQVDSQVTMMFWYRQQPGQSLTLIATANQGSEATYESGFVIDKFPISRPNLTFSTLTVSNMSPEDSSIYLCSVVRVDTEAFFGQGTRLTVV.

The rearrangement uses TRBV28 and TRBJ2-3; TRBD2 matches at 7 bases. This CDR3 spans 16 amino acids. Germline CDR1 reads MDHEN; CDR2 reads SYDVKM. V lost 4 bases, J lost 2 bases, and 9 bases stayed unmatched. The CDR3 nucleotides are TGTGCCAGCAGTTCCCCCACTAGCGACAACACAGATACGCAGTATTTT. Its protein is CASSSPTSDNTDTQYF.

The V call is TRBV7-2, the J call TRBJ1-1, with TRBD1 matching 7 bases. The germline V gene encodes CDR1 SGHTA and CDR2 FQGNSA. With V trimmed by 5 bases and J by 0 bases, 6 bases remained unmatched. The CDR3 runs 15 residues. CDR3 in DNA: TGTGCCAGCAGCCTAAGACAGGGAGTGAACACTGAAGCTTTCTTT. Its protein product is CASSLRQGVNTEAFF.

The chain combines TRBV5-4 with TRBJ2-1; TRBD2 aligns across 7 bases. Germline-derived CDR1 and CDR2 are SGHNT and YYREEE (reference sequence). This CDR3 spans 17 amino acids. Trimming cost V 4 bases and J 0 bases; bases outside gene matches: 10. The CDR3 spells CASSPGTTRSSYNEQFF. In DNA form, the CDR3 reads TGTGCCAGCAGCCCCGGGACTACCCGAAGCTCCTACAATGAGCAGTTCTTC.

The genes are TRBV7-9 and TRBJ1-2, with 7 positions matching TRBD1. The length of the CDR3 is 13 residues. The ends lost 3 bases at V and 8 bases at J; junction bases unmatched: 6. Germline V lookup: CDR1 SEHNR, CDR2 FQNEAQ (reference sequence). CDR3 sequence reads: CASSFKGAEGYTF. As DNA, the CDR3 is TGTGCCAGCAGCTTCAAGGGGGCGGAAGGCTACACCTTC.

The CDR3 DNA follows: TGTGCCAGTTACCGGACAGGGGGGTTTGAAGCTTTCTTT. Protein product: CASYRTGGFEAFF. This rearrangement joins TRBV19 to TRBJ1-1; 10 bases are a match to TRBD1. Germline CDR1 reads LNHDA; CDR2 reads SQIVND (reference sequence). The V gene end was trimmed by 8 bases and the J gene end by 7 bases; junction bases not matched to a gene: 7. The CDR3 spans 13 residues.

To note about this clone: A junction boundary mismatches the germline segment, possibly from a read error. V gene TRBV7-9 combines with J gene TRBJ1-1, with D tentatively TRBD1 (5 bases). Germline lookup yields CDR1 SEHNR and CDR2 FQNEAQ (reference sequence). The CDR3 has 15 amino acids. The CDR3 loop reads CSSSLKGLMNTEAFF. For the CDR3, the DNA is TGTTCCAGCAGCCTAAAGGGACTGATGAACACTGAAGCTTTCTTT. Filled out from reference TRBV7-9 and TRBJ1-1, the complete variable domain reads DTGVSQNPRHKITKRGQNVTFRCDPISEHNRLYWYRQTLGQGPEFLTYFQNEAQLEKSRLLSDRFSAERPKGSFSTLEIQRTEQGDSAMYLCSSSLKGLMNTEAFFGQGTRLTVV.

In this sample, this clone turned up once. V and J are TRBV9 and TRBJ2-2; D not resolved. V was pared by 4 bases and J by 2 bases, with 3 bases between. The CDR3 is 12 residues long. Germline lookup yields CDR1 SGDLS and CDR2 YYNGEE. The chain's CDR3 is CASSPNTGELFF. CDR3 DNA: TGTGCCAGCAGCCCAAACACCGGGGAGCTGTTTTTT.

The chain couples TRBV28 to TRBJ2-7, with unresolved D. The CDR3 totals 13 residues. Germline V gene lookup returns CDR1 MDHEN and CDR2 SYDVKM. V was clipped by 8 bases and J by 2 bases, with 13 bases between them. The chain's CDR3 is CASRSGLAYEQYF. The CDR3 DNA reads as TGTGCCAGCCGGTCTGGTTTGGCCTACGAGCAGTACTTC.

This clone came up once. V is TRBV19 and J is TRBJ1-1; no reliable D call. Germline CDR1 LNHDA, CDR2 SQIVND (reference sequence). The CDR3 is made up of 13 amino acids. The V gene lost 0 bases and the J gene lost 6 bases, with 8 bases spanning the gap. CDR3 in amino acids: CASSIDPAAEAFF. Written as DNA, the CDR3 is TGTGCCAGTAGTATAGATCCGGCGGCTGAAGCTTTCTTT.

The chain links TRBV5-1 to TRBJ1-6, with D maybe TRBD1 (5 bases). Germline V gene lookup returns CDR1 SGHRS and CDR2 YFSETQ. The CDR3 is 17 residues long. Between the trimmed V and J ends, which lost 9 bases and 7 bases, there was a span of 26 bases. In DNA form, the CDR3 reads TGCGCCACCGCGCCGGGGGACGTCGGACCGGGAAATTCACCCCTCCACTTT. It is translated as CATAPGDVGPGNSPLHF.